These T cell receptor beta chains were read from a single sample in a study of cytomegalovirus exposure and HLA in healthy donors. Clones were sequenced by immunoSEQ multiplex PCR, and TCRdb holds only the in-frame ones, with some missing. Counted here are 150,000 to 170,000 clones, roughly four fifths occurring once; the ten biggest clones make up 1.2% to 1.5%. Sequenced input: PBMCs. All receptors derive from a man aged 18 to 35 in good health and CMV-seronegative. Both conserved end residues are part of each CDR3.

CDR3,J,V
CARGQGGPDTQYF,TRBJ2-3,TRBV30
CASSSSTGLSNQPQHF,TRBJ1-5,TRBV7-6
CASSPQGFTDTQYF,TRBJ2-3,TRBV6-5
CASSRRQRVPGANVLTF,TRBJ2-6,TRBV19
CASSLAVGSYEQYF,-,TRBV6-5
CASSEYGTSGSSTDTQYF,TRBJ2-3,TRBV25-1
CASSLSHQGTEAFF,TRBJ1-1,TRBV6-1
CASSSLGSGRRRDTQYF,TRBJ2-3,TRBV28
CASSLVLAGSGYEQYF,TRBJ2-7,TRBV7-2
CASSIAGAPYEQYF,TRBJ2-7,TRBV19
CASSQEGLGQFF,TRBJ2-1,TRBV4-3
CASSLMGQTLDTQYF,TRBJ2-3,TRBV5-4
CASSGETGLGTDTQYF,TRBJ2-3,TRBV9
CASSPPYYEQYF,TRBJ2-7,TRBV28
CASSLGPLDIQYF,TRBJ2-4,TRBV4-1
CASSFADKAKNIQYF,TRBJ2-4,TRBV7-9
CASSFLGGNTEAFF,TRBJ1-1,TRBV28
CASSQDGAGGDQETQYF,TRBJ2-5,TRBV4-3
CASSLSGGDETQYF,TRBJ2-5,TRBV28
CASSEGRVGGYTF,TRBJ1-2,TRBV10-2
CASSPHQAGELFF,TRBJ2-2,TRBV9
CASSLDGTPYQGEKLFF,TRBJ1-4,TRBV7-8
CASSELTQGDQPQHF,TRBJ1-5,TRBV25-1
CASSPHKGTFSYNEQFF,TRBJ2-1,TRBV19
CASSYRQGYTF,TRBJ1-2,TRBV5-1
CASSPPAQSSYNEQFF,TRBJ2-1,TRBV18
CASSAPPGSGGSSFAFF,TRBJ1-1,TRBV5-4
CSGRTSGLTGELFF,TRBJ2-2,TRBV29-1
CASSPLEGGVVNNEQFF,TRBJ2-1,TRBV18
CAVRGREPKLTQYF,TRBJ2-5,TRBV7-9
CASSLAGTGGAGPGNTIYF,TRBJ1-3,TRBV11-2
CASISVDNHYEQYF,TRBJ2-7,TRBV28
CASGLVGQGGKPQHF,TRBJ1-5,TRBV12-5
CAWCIQTGSETQYF,TRBJ2-5,TRBV30
CASSPLRSANTGELFF,TRBJ2-2,TRBV7-9
CASSRQGANYGYTF,TRBJ1-2,TRBV4-3
CASSPPTTGIRETQYF,TRBJ2-5,TRBV18